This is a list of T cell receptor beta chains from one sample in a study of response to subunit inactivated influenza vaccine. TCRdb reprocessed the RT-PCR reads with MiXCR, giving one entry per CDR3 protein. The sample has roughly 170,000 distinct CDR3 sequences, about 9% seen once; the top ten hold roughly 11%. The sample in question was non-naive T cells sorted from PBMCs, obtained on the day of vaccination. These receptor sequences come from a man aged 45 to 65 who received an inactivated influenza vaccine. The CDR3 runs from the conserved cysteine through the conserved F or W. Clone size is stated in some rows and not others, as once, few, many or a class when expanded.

CASSPHTGREELFF	TRBV7-9	TRBJ2-2	few
CASSYRGEADTQYF	TRBV6-2/TRBV6-3	TRBJ2-3	few
CATSDRSGDHTDTQYF	TRBV24-1	TRBJ2-3	few
CASSLFRGTDTQYF	TRBV11-2	TRBJ2-3	NA
CASSPETGALGGANVLTF	TRBV27	TRBJ2-6	many
CASSRTDRYTGELFF	TRBV11-1	TRBJ2-2	few
CASNKSGAGFF	TRBV28	TRBJ1-1	few
CASSSPGQGNYEQYF	TRBV28	TRBJ2-7	few
CSAVEGRHNYGYTF	TRBV20-1	TRBJ1-2	NA
CASSYSLVNEQFF	TRBV6-5	TRBJ2-1	many
CASSPGYGAKNIQYF	TRBV5-1	TRBJ2-4	many
CASSLASWGATEAFF	TRBV12-3/TRBV12-4	TRBJ1-1	many
CSARDPEWGGNYGYTF	TRBV20-1	TRBJ1-2	many
CASSTGPLCPQYF	TRBV5-5	TRBJ2-7	NA
CSARDRSQGKPEQYF	TRBV20-1	TRBJ2-7	few
CASRRDREYGYTF	TRBV7-2	TRBJ1-2	many
CASSYDGAGGRNEQFF	TRBV7-2	TRBJ2-1	NA
CASSLGWVRGRAGNEQFF	TRBV11-2	TRBJ2-1	many
CSAVPWEGIQYF	TRBV20-1	TRBJ2-4	few
CASSYRVQLYGELFF	TRBV6-2/TRBV6-3	TRBJ2-2	few
CASRAQGSSNQPQHF	TRBV6-1	TRBJ1-5	few
CASSADSGRSYEQYF	TRBV5-8	TRBJ2-7	NA
CSVERLGDSNEQFF	TRBV29-1	TRBJ2-1	NA
CASSQGFAPLHF	TRBV3-1	TRBJ1-6	many
CASAFNSHADTEAFF	TRBV6-4	TRBJ1-1	many
CASSFTSGGTDTQYF	TRBV2	TRBJ2-3	many
CASSLMAGAAGELFF	TRBV27	TRBJ2-2	many
CASSKPGTVEAFF	TRBV28	TRBJ1-1	NA
CSAMSFRGSQETQYF	TRBV20-1	TRBJ2-5	few
CASSPGTGGNEKLFF	TRBV7-9	TRBJ1-4	few
CASRGAGTDTQYF	TRBV3-1	TRBJ2-3	NA
CASSSGRATPKYF	TRBV7-2	TRBJ2-1	many